One sample yielded the 17 T cell receptor beta chains listed below, sequenced in a study of T-cell reconstitution after alpha-beta-depleted transplantation in children. Preparation of the TCRbeta library was carried out with unique molecular identifiers. TCRdb used MiXCR to reprocess the PCR reads, holding one entry per CDR3 protein. The table includes 190,000 or so distinct CDR3 sequences, roughly 6% detected once. Material: PBMCs, obtained before TCRalphabeta/CD19-depleted stem cell transplant. The receptor source for this set is a girl under three years old with combined immunodeficiency, due to receive a stem cell transplant.

This clonotype was counted ten times or more. The chain recombines TRBV7-2 with TRBJ2-2, with TRBD2 matching 11 bases. The CDR3 spans 16 residues. Germline CDR1 is SGHTA and CDR2 is FQGNSA. With 4 bases clipped from V and 7 bases from J, the junction kept 8 bases outside the gene matches. The CDR3 coding sequence is TGTGCCAGCAGCTATAGCGGGGGGGCCTTATTCGGGGAGCTGTTTTTT. Its translation: CASSYSGGALFGELFF. Looking up the rest from reference TRBV7-2 and TRBJ2-2 gives the full variable domain: GAGVSQSPSNKVTEKGKDVELRCDPISGHTALYWYRQSLGQGLEFLIYFQGNSAPDKSGLPSDRFSAERTGGSVSTLTIQRTQQEDSAVYLCASSYSGGALFGELFFGEGSRLTVL.

This clonotype was picked up many times. The chain employs TRBV7-9 and TRBJ2-7; TRBD2 matches 10 bases. From germline, CDR1 is SEHNR and CDR2 FQNEAQ (reference sequence). This CDR3 contains 14 residues. V dropped 3 bases and J dropped 7; count of bases not matched to a gene: 6. This CDR3 is CASSLGQLAGEQYF. In nucleotides, the CDR3 is TGTGCCAGCAGCTTGGGGCAACTAGCGGGGGAGCAGTACTTC.

This clonotype came up a few times. In nucleotides, the CDR3 is TGTGCCAGCAACCAACCCGGGGTTAGCAATCAGCCCCAGCATTTT. Its protein is CASNQPGVSNQPQHF. The chain uses TRBV28 and TRBJ1-5; D uncertain. The CDR3 runs 15 residues. Looked up from germline, CDR1 is MDHEN and CDR2 is SYDVKM. The germline V and J ends were trimmed by 7 bases and 0 bases, with 13 bases remaining between them.

There are many counts of this clonotype. The rearrangement joins TRBV4-1 to TRBJ2-7; D gene uncertain. Germline CDR1 and CDR2: MGHRA and YSYEKL. V was clipped by 1 base and J by 4 bases, with 8 bases between them. The CDR3 loop spans 13 amino acids. Here the CDR3 DNA reads TGCGCCAGCAGCCAAGGGTGGGCTTACGAGCAGTACTTC. Translating gives CASSQGWAYEQYF.

This clonotype was seen many times. The J gene is TRBJ2-1, the V gene TRBV19; D may be TRBD2 (6 bases). From germline, CDR1 is LNHDA and CDR2 SQIVND (reference sequence). The CDR3 extends over 14 amino acids. V lost 4 bases, J lost 8 bases, and 15 bases lay in between. The CDR3 loop reads CASSKPNERDEQFF. For the CDR3, the DNA is TGTGCCAGTAGTAAACCTAATGAGCGGGATGAGCAGTTCTTC.

V usage is TRBV12-3 or TRBV12-4 and J usage is TRBJ2-1, with D possibly TRBD2 on 7 matching bases. The CDR3 extends over 14 amino acids. V lost 2 bases and J lost 10, with 15 bases in between. CDR3 in DNA: TGTGCCAGCAGTTTATACGGGGGGCCCGCCGAGCAGTTCTTC. It specifies CASSLYGGPAEQFF.

This clonotype was seen repeatedly, ten times or more. The CDR3 DNA sequence: TGTGCCAGCAGCGCCGAGAATAATTCACCCCTCCACTTT. Its protein product is CASSAENNSPLHF. The chain combines TRBV9 with TRBJ1-6; D remains unclear. This CDR3 region has 13 residues. CDR1 and CDR2 (germline): SGDLS, YYNGEE. Trimming stripped 3 bases from V and 5 bases from J, with 6 bases between.

This clonotype was counted a few times. J is TRBJ2-1 and V is TRBV7-9; D is possibly TRBD1 or TRBD2 (5 bases each). The CDR3 is 17 residues long. In germline, CDR1 is SEHNR, CDR2 FQNEAQ (reference sequence). V was shortened by 4 bases and J by 1 base, with 17 bases between the two germline ends. The CDR3 region is CASSSATGPGSYNEQFF. CDR3 nucleotides: TGTGCCAGCAGCTCAGCCACGGGACCAGGTTCCTACAATGAGCAGTTCTTC.

This clonotype was found many times. The chain carries TRBV6-5 and TRBJ1-2; 8 bases match TRBD1. V shed 8 bases and J 2 bases; nucleotides not matched to a gene: 7. CDR3 size: 14 residues. The germline CDR1 and CDR2 sequences are MNHEY and SVGAGI. Here the CDR3 DNA reads TGTGCCAGCTTGACAGGGGACGCCAACTATGGCTACACCTTC. Protein: CASLTGDANYGYTF.

This clonotype was counted between two and nine times. The V gene is TRBV3-1, the J gene TRBJ1-2; no definite D call. The germline gives CDR1 LGHDT, CDR2 YNNKEL (reference sequence). This CDR3 is 15 amino acids long. With 0 bases removed from V and 4 bases from J, the gap between germline ends came to 12 bases. CDR3 sequence: CASSQDLWNPYGYTF. CDR3 bases: TGTGCCAGCAGCCAAGATCTGTGGAATCCCTATGGCTACACCTTC.

This chain links TRBV5-1 with TRBJ2-6, with D unclear. Per germline, CDR1 SGHRS and CDR2 YFSETQ. V lost 3 bases to trimming and J lost 0 bases, with 7 bases between them. The CDR3 loop spans 15 amino acids. This CDR3 is CASSSTYSGANVLTF. The CDR3 bases are TGCGCCAGCAGCTCAACTTACTCTGGGGCCAACGTCCTGACTTTC.

This clonotype showed up many times. The CDR3 coding sequence is TGTGCCAGCAGCCCTAATTACGGACTAGCGGGATCCACAGATACGCAGTATTTT. Translation: CASSPNYGLAGSTDTQYF. V and J are TRBV7-8 and TRBJ2-3, with 12 nucleotides matching TRBD2. CDR1 is SGHVS, CDR2 FQNEAQ, per germline. The CDR3 is 18 amino acids. After removal of 5 bases from V and 2 bases from J, the junction contained 11 bases not matched to a gene.

This clonotype was counted at least ten times. The rearrangement links TRBV29-1 to TRBJ1-3, with a tentative D call TRBD1 (6 bases). The CDR3 covers 15 residues. Germline CDR1 SQVTM, CDR2 ANQGSEA. Trimming stripped 1 base from V and 2 bases from J, with 12 bases between. CDR3 DNA sequence: TGCAGCGTTGAAGTAACAGGGTTAACTGGAAACACCATATATTTT. Protein product: CSVEVTGLTGNTIYF. The whole variable domain, remainder taken from reference TRBV29-1 and TRBJ1-3, is SAVISQKPSRDICQRGTSLTIQCQVDSQVTMMFWYRQQPGQSLTLIATANQGSEATYESGFVIDKFPISRPNLTFSTLTVSNMSPEDSSIYLCSVEVTGLTGNTIYFGEGSWLTVV.

Ten or more counts support this clonotype. J is TRBJ1-1 and V is TRBV7-2, with 8 bases fitting TRBD1. Germline V gene data show CDR1 as SGHTA and CDR2 as FQGNSA. The CDR3 totals 17 residues. The V and J ends lost 5 bases and 1 base, in that order; junction bases with no gene match: 12. The CDR3 protein is CASSRQGRITSNTEAFF. CDR3 DNA: TGTGCCAGCAGCCGACAGGGGAGGATTACCTCGAACACTGAAGCTTTCTTT.

Comment on this clonotype: A read error may explain this, as a much larger clone is one base away. This chain uses TRBV4-2 with TRBJ2-7; TRBD1 might be the D (5 bases). The V and J ends lost 7 bases and 0 bases respectively, with 19 bases between them. The CDR3 sequence is 16 residues long. Germline lookup yields CDR1 LGHNA and CDR2 YNFKEQ. The CDR3, as DNA: TGTGCCAGCACTCAACTTCACACAGGATTCTCCTACGAGCAGTACTTC. It encodes CASTQLHTGFSYEQYF.

In its sample, this clonotype was seen a few times. The chain uses TRBV5-5 and TRBJ2-7, with D perhaps TRBD1 or TRBD2 (6 bases each). V lost 4 bases, J lost 2 bases, and 16 bases lay in between. The CDR3 has 15 amino acids. Germline V gene data show CDR1 as SGHKS and CDR2 as YYEKEE (reference sequence). CDR3 DNA sequence: TGTGCCAGCAGCACCACCTCGGGGGCCCCCTACGAGCAGTACTTC. This codes for CASSTTSGAPYEQYF.

There are many counts of this clonotype. J is TRBJ2-7 and V is TRBV28, with D perhaps TRBD2 (6 bases). Germline loops: CDR1 MDHEN, CDR2 SYDVKM. V shed 6 bases and J shed 5 bases, with 17 bases lying between them. The CDR3 loop spans 14 amino acids. The CDR3 protein is CASRRERVDHEQYF. CDR3 DNA sequence: TGTGCCAGCAGACGAGAGCGGGTAGACCACGAGCAGTACTTC.